This is a list of T cell receptor beta chains from one sample in a study of beta chain features in type 1 diabetes. The data were produced by immunoSEQ multiplex PCR, yet TCRdb's version contains in-frame clones alone and is incomplete. Here the sample spans 640,000 or so clones, around 15% being singletons. Material: naive CD4+ T cells from blood. The receptor set was obtained from a man aged 18 to 30 with type 1 diabetes. CDR3s include the opening cysteine and the closing phenylalanine or tryptophan. The D gene is left open where the match is weak. Clone size is shown for a subset of rows, as once, few, many or a class of expanded clone.

D gene	clone size	V gene	J gene	CDR3 DNA	CDR3 protein
-	-	TRBV4-1	TRBJ2-5	TGCGCCAGCAGCCAAGAAACCCGTGAGACCCAGTACTTC	CASSQETRETQYF
-	few	TRBV19	TRBJ1-4	TGTGCCAGTACCGGACAGATGTTAGCAACTAATGAAAAACTGTTTTTT	CASTGQMLATNEKLFF
-	-	TRBV29-1	TRBJ1-1	TGCAGCGTTGAGTCCGGAGTTACTGAAGCTTTCTTT	CSVESGVTEAFF
-	-	TRBV7-3	TRBJ2-3	TGTGCCAGCAGCTTGGGGAAGCCCACAGATACGCAGTATTTT	CASSLGKPTDTQYF
-	few	TRBV7-9	TRBJ2-7	TGTGCCAGCAGCCTAGACAGAGCCCTCGAGCAGTACTTC	CASSLDRALEQYF
-	-	TRBV2	TRBJ1-5	TGTGCCAGCAGTGAAAGGGGGGCAGTCCAGCCCCAGCATTTT	CASSERGAVQPQHF
-	-	TRBV25-1	TRBJ1-2	TGTGCCAGCAGTGAATATAAGGACAGAGATGGCTACACCTTC	CASSEYKDRDGYTF
-	few	TRBV27	TRBJ1-1	TGTGCCAGCAGTTCTCCCCCAAACCGGGGACCTTCGGGCACTGAAGCTTTCTTT	CASSSPPNRGPSGTEAFF
-	-	TRBV10-2	TRBJ1-1	TGCGCCAGCAGAAACAGGGATGGTGGGAACACTGAAGCTTTCTTT	CASRNRDGGNTEAFF
TRBD2	few	TRBV7-9	TRBJ2-1	TGTGCCAGCAGCTTAGCAGGGCAGGGAGGGAATGAGCAGTTCTTC	CASSLAGQGGNEQFF
TRBD1	-	TRBV29-1	TRBJ2-7	TGCAGCGTCGATCCGGGACAGGGGTCCTACGAGCAGTACTTC	CSVDPGQGSYEQYF
-	-	TRBV18	TRBJ2-5	TGTGCCAGCTCACCGGTGGGCGCGGAGACCCAGTACTTC	CASSPVGAETQYF
-	-	TRBV6-7	TRBJ1-1	TGTGCCAGCATACCCGGCCCGAACACTGAAGCTTTCTTT	CASIPGPNTEAFF
TRBD1	-	TRBV19	TRBJ2-3	TGTGCCAGTAGTATAGCTGACAGGGGCTACACAGATACGCAGTATTTT	CASSIADRGYTDTQYF
TRBD1	-	TRBV12-5	TRBJ2-5	TGTGCTAGTGGTTTGGGCCCGGGACAGGGGAACCCAAGGACCCAGTACTTC	CASGLGPGQGNPRTQYF
-	few	TRBV30	TRBJ1-3	TGTGCCTGGACCGAGGGCCCTGGAAACACCATATATTTT	CAWTEGPGNTIYF
-	-	TRBV7-2	TRBJ1-4	TGTGCCAGCAGCTTGTATGAAAAACTGTTTTTT	CASSLYEKLFF
-	-	TRBV30	TRBJ1-4	TGTGCCTGGAGTGTACAGTCTAATGAAAAACTGTTTTTT	CAWSVQSNEKLFF
TRBD1	-	TRBV18	TRBJ1-1	TGTGCCAGCTGTCCACAGGGGGACACTGAAGCTTTCTTT	CASCPQGDTEAFF
TRBD1	few	TRBV11-2	TRBJ1-1	TGTGCCAGCGGGACAGGGATCGACACTGAAGCTTTCTTT	CASGTGIDTEAFF
-	few	TRBV4-1	TRBJ2-3	TGCGCCAGCAGCCAACCGGACACAGATACGCAGTATTTT	CASSQPDTDTQYF
-	-	TRBV25-1	TRBJ2-7	TGTGCCAGCACTACAGGGTTCTACGAGCAGTACTTC	CASTTGFYEQYF
-	-	TRBV18	TRBJ2-2	TGTGCCAGCTCACCAGACTTAAACACCGGGGAGCTGTTTTTT	CASSPDLNTGELFF
TRBD1	-	TRBV9	TRBJ1-2	TGTGCCAGCAGCGTCCTGGGACAGAACTATGGCTACACCTTC	CASSVLGQNYGYTF